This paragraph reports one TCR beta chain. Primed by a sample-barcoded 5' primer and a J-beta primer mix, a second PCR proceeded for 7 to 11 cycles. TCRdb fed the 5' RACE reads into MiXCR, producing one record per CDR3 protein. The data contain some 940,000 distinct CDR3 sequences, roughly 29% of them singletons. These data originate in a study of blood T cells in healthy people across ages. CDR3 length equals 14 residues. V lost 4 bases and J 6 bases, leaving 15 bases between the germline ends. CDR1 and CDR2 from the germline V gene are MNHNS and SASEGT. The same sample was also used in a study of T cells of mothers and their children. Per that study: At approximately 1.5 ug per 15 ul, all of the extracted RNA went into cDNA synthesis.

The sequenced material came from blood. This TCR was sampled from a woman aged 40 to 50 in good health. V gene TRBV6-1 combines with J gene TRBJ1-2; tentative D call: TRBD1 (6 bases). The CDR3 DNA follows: TGTGCCAGCAGTGGGAGCAGGGGATTCAATGGCTACACCTTC. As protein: CASSGSRGFNGYTF.